What follows are 21 T cell receptor beta chains derived from one specimen sequenced in a study of tumor and adjacent non-tumor tissue in lung cancer (dated by TCRdb to 2016 to 2018). RNA was extracted from bulk unsorted tissue and checked for quality with a NanoDrop ND-1000 and an Agilent 2100. The library came from multiplex PCR. Data came from an Illumina HiSeq 2500. TCRbeta libraries were constructed through three rounds of nested PCR with primers (Table S4) according to protocols adapted from ARM-PCR. Using fastp trimming at Q25 and MiXCR clonotype assembly, TCRdb reanalyzed the public sequencing data and kept in-frame beta chains. Every distinct CDR3 protein forms one entry, paired with its most common genes and DNA. This sample lists approximately 75,000 distinct CDR3 sequences; roughly 73% were detected once. The leading ten clones occupy approximately 12% of the sample. The sample consisted of lung tumor tissue. These TCRs come from a woman in her forties or fifties with non-small cell lung cancer.

As regards this clonotype: A much larger clone differs by one base, so this may be a read error. V usage is TRBV20-1 and J usage is TRBJ1-5, with D tentatively TRBD1 (5 bases). Germline V gives CDR1 DFQATT, CDR2 SNEGSKA (reference sequence). The CDR3 covers 16 residues. CDR3 coding DNA: TGCAATGCTAGAGATTTGCTAGGGGATGGCAATCAGCCCCAGCATTTT. Protein sequence: CNARDLLGDGNQPQHF.

Details on this clonotype: Its ends do not fully match the called genes, so a read error is possible. The chain has TRBV29-1 and TRBJ2-1; tentative D call: TRBD1 (7 bases). In germline, CDR1 is SQVTM, CDR2 ANQGSEA. This CDR3 has 15 residues. DNA for the CDR3: TGTAGCGTTGAAGATTGGAGGGGGCTCTACAATGAGCAGTTCTTC. Translation: CSVEDWRGLYNEQFF.

This clonotype was counted ten times or more. The gene calls are TRBV5-5 and TRBJ2-3; tentatively, D is TRBD2 (5 bases). Germline V gene lookup returns CDR1 SGHKS and CDR2 YYEKEE (reference sequence). Trimming left V 7 bases short and J 5 bases short, with 17 bases between. The CDR3 is made up of 14 amino acids. In nucleotides, the CDR3 is TGTGCCAGCGAGGTCCGGGGAGCTGGAGATACGCAGTATTTT. This gives the protein CASEVRGAGDTQYF. The full variable domain, with the rest looked up from reference TRBV5-5 and TRBJ2-3, is DAGVTQSPTHLIKTRGQQVTLRCSPISGHKSVSWYQQVLGQGPQFIFQYYEKEERGRGNFPDRFSARQFPNYSSELNVNALLLGDSALYLCASEVRGAGDTQYFGPGTRLTVL.

Concerning this clonotype: A much larger clone sits a single nucleotide away, making a read error possible. Without the conserved terminal phenylalanine or tryptophan, this CDR3 likely stems from a read error. This sequence joins TRBV5-1 and TRBJ1-4, with TRBD1 matching over 8 bases. Germline trimming cut 4 bases from V and 7 bases from J; bases unmatched to any gene: 9. The CDR3 spans 15 residues. Germline assignment: CDR1 SGHRS and CDR2 YFSETQ. The CDR3 nucleotides read TGCGCCAGCAGCGGTACACAGGGGGGAAGTGAAAAACTGTTTTTG. Encoded protein: CASSGTQGGSEKLFL.

This clonotype was seen only a few times. The chain combines TRBV11-2 with TRBJ2-7; D unresolved. Per germline, CDR1 SGHAT and CDR2 FQNNGV. The CDR3 is 12 amino acids. The V gene lost 6 bases and the J gene lost 6 bases, with 12 bases spanning the gap. The CDR3 nucleotides are TGTGCCAGCAGTATACTGGGTCGCGAGCAGTACTTC. Its protein product is CASSILGREQYF. Drawing the rest from reference TRBV11-2 and TRBJ2-7, the complete variable domain is EAGVAQSPRYKIIEKRQSVAFWCNPISGHATLYWYQQILGQGPKLLIQFQNNGVVDDSQLPKDRFSAERLKGVDSTLKIQPAKLEDSAVYLCASSILGREQYFGPGTRLTVT.

Comment on this clonotype: The junction departs from the called germline gene at one end, perhaps through a read error. The J gene is TRBJ1-5, the V gene TRBV6-1, with D unresolved. In germline, CDR1 is MNHNS, CDR2 SASEGT. The CDR3 extends over 13 amino acids. The CDR3 sequence: CSSTSDAFQPQHF. The CDR3 region has the DNA TGTTCCAGTACTTCAGATGCCTTTCAGCCCCAGCATTTT.

The table lists this clonotype with a count of one. This likely comes from a read error, as the CDR3 has no conserved phenylalanine or tryptophan at its end. The DNA is left out, because the CDR3 cannot be placed on it with certainty; the CDR3 is given as TCRdb lists it. The J gene is TRBJ1-2, the V gene TRBV29-1. CDR1 is SQVTM and CDR2 is ANQGSEA in the germline V gene. The CDR3 has 11 residues if both end residues are counted. The CDR3 region is CSVGETKGYTL.

Only one count was recorded for this clonotype. An end of the junction differs from the germline gene, which may be a read error. This chain joins TRBV10-3 and TRBJ2-5; D not certain. The CDR3 sequence is 12 residues long. The V gene's germline CDR1 is ENHRY and CDR2 SYGVKD. CDR3 loop: CAIGPGRETHYF. As DNA, the CDR3 is TGTGCCATTGGGCCAGGACGAGAGACCCATTACTTC.

This clonotype was detected ten times or more. This CDR3 is CASTHSGRATKNIQYF. CDR3 nucleotides: TGTGCCAGCACCCACTCAGGCAGGGCGACCAAAAACATTCAGTACTTC. The gene calls are TRBV11-1 and TRBJ2-4; TRBD1 is a possible D gene (5 bases). The CDR3 consists of 16 residues. Trimming shortened V by 7 bases and J by 2 bases, and 18 bases separated the two germline ends. CDR1 and CDR2 from the germline V gene are SGHAT and FQDESV (reference sequence).

Regarding this clonotype: With a much larger clone just one base away, this may be a read error. The chain uses TRBV11-2 and TRBJ2-7, with TRBD1 identical over 7 bases. The V segment lost 2 bases and the J segment 4 bases; nucleotides outside the gene matches: 11. Germline V gene lookup returns CDR1 SGHAT and CDR2 FQNNGV. The CDR3 runs 16 residues. The CDR3 coding sequence is TGTGCCAGCAGCTTAAAGTTACAGGGGTTTTCGTACGAGCAGTACTTC. Its translation is CASSLKLQGFSYEQYF.

Concerning this clonotype: This CDR3 fails to terminate in the conserved phenylalanine or tryptophan, so it likely reflects a read error. V usage is TRBV5-4 and J usage is TRBJ2-5, with a possible D match to TRBD1 (6 bases). The germline V and J ends were trimmed by 3 bases and 3 bases, with 9 bases remaining between them. The CDR3 has 13 residues. Germline CDR1 and CDR2: SGHNT and YYREEE (reference sequence). CDR3 region: CASSSQGEETQYL. The CDR3, as DNA: TGTGCCAGCAGCTCACAGGGTGAAGAGACCCAGTACTTA.

The chain links TRBV11-2 to TRBJ2-1; either TRBD1 or TRBD2 may fit D (5 bases each). The CDR3 length is 15 residues. Between the trimmed V and J ends, which lost 7 bases and 9 bases, there was a span of 22 bases. Per germline, CDR1 SGHAT and CDR2 FQNNGV. The CDR3 DNA reads as TGTGCCAGCAACATCAGAGTGGGAGAACAGGTTGAGCAGTTCTTC. Translated: CASNIRVGEQVEQFF.

In regard to this clonotype: One end of the junction varies from germline; a read error may be responsible. The CDR3 region has the DNA TGCGCCACCCGAGACACACTTTCCTCCTACGAACAGTACTTC. It codes for CATRDTLSSYEQYF. This sequence joins TRBV10-2 and TRBJ2-7; no clear D. Germline lookup yields CDR1 WSHSY and CDR2 SAAADI. The length of the CDR3 is 14 residues.

On this clonotype: A read error may produce the germline difference seen at one junction end. The chain recombines TRBV10-1 with TRBJ2-5; D gene uncertain. The CDR3 loop spans 12 amino acids. Germline assignment: CDR1 WNHNN and CDR2 SYGVQD (reference sequence). Here the CDR3 reads CVRPTMRETQYF. The CDR3 DNA reads as TGCGTCAGACCCACCATGAGAGAGACCCAATACTTC.

Of note for this clonotype: This is likely a read error, given that the CDR3 carries no conserved phenylalanine or tryptophan at its end. The chain links TRBV11-3 to TRBJ2-1, with D possibly being TRBD2 (5 bases). This CDR3 is 14 amino acids long. V lost 3 bases and J 9 bases, leaving 15 bases between the germline ends. Germline CDR1 SGHNT, CDR2 YENEEA. CDR3 region: CASSFIDGGSEQFL. The DNA for the CDR3 is TGTGCCAGCAGCTTCATTGATGGCGGGTCTGAGCAGTTCTTA.

This clonotype has a count of ten or more. The chain uses TRBV6-1 and TRBJ1-1; no reliable D call. V was shortened by 7 bases and J by 0 bases, with 12 bases between the two germline ends. CDR1 is MNHNS and CDR2 is SASEGT in the germline V gene. The CDR3 consists of 14 residues. The CDR3 region is CASKVAGMNTEAFF. Written as DNA, the CDR3 is TGTGCCAGCAAGGTGGCAGGCATGAACACTGAAGCTTTCTTT.

This clonotype was detected only once. A read error may account for a junction end that differs from germline. The chain uses TRBV6-5 and TRBJ2-3, with D uncertain. Germline loops: CDR1 MNHEY, CDR2 SVGAGI. CDR3 length equals 12 residues. The CDR3 protein is CTSSPTTNMQYF. CDR3 DNA sequence: TGTACCAGCAGTCCTACTACGAATATGCAGTATTTT.

Turning to this clonotype: One junction end disagrees with the germline gene, perhaps due to a read error. V and J are TRBV4-2 and TRBJ2-5; D might be TRBD1 or TRBD2, each matching 6 bases. This CDR3 has 15 residues. The V gene's germline CDR1 is LGHNA and CDR2 YNFKEQ. The CDR3 loop reads CASSHGLGGGETEYF. The CDR3, as DNA: TGTGCCAGCAGCCATGGCTTAGGAGGGGGAGAGACCGAGTACTTC.

By proportion, this clonotype is medium-sized (0.01 to 0.1%). The chain joins TRBV4-1 to TRBJ2-3; a weak D match, TRBD2 (6 bases). The germline CDR1 and CDR2 sequences are MGHRA and YSYEKL. CDR3 length: 14 amino acids. Trimming stripped 1 base from V and 2 bases from J, with 7 bases between. The CDR3 region is CASSQGDSTDTQYF. The DNA of the CDR3 is TGCGCCAGCAGCCAAGGGGACTCCACAGATACGCAGTATTTT.

This chain links TRBV6-6 with TRBJ2-7, with D possibly matching TRBD2 (5 bases). Trimming cost V 6 bases and J 2 bases, with 14 bases left between them. This CDR3 contains 14 residues. Germline V gives CDR1 MNHNY, CDR2 SVGAGI (reference sequence). The CDR3 nucleotides read TGTGCCAGCAGCGAGAGGGAGAGCCCCTACGAGCAGTACTTC. Its translation: CASSERESPYEQYF.

Comments on this clonotype: It may be a read error: a sequence one base away is much more abundant. The V call is TRBV5-6, the J call TRBJ2-5; no reliable D call. CDR1 and CDR2 from the germline V gene are SGHDT and YYEEEE. This CDR3 spans 13 amino acids. Trimming removed 5 bases from V and 0 bases from J, with 8 bases in between. CDR3 DNA: TGTGCCAGCAGGGGCAGAAACCAAGAGACCCAGTACTTC. It translates to CASRGRNQETQYF.